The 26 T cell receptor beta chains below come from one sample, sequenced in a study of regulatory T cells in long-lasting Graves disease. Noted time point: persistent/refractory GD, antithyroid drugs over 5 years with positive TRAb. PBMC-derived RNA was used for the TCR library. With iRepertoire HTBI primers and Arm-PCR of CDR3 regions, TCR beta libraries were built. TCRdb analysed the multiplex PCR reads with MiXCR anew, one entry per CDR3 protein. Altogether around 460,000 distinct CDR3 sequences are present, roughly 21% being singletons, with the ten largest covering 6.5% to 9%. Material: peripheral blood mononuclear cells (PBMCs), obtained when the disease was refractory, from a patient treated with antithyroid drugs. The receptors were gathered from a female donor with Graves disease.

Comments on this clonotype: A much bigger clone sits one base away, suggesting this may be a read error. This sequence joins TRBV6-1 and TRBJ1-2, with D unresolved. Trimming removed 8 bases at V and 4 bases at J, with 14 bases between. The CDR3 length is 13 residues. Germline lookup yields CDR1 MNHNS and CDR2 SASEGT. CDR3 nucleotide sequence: TGTGCCAGCGGGCCACCCATGGGCTATGGCTACACCTTC. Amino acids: CASGPPMGYGYTF.

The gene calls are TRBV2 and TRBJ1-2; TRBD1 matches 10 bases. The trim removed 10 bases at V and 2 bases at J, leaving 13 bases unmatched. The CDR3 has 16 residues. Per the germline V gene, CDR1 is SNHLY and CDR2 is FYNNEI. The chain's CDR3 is CATDPGTGDPNYGYTF. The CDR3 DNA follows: TGTGCCACCGATCCCGGGACAGGGGATCCCAACTATGGCTACACCTTC.

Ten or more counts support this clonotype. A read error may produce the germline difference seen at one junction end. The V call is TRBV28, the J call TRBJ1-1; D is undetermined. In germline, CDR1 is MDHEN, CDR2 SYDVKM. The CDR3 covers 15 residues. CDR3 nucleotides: TGTGCCAGCAGCTTATTGGCAGGCGACAACACTGAAGCTTTCTTT. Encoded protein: CASSLLAGDNTEAFF.

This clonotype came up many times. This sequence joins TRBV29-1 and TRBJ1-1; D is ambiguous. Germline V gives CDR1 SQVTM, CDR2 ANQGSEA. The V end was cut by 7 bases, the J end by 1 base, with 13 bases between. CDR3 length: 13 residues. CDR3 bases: TGCAGCGCCTCGCGGGTCTCGAACACTGAAGCTTTCTTT. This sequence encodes CSASRVSNTEAFF.

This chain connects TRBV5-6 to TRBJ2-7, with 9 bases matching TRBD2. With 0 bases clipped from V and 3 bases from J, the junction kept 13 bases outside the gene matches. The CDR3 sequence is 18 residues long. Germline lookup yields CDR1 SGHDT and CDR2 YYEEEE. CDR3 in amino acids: CASSLARGFHSGSYEQYF. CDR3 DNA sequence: TGTGCCAGCAGCTTGGCCAGGGGTTTCCATAGCGGGAGCTACGAGCAGTACTTC. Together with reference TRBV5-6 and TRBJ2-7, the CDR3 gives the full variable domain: DAGVTQSPTHLIKTRGQQVTLRCSPKSGHDTVSWYQQALGQGPQFIFQYYEEEERQRGNFPDRFSGHQFPNYSSELNVNALLLGDSALYLCASSLARGFHSGSYEQYFGPGTRLTVT.

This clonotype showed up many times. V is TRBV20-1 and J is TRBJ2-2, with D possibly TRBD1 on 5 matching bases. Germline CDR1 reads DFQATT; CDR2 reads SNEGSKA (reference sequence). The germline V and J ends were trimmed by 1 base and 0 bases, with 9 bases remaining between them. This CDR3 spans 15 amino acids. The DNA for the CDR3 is TGCAGTGCTAGAGTAACAGGACCGAACACCGGGGAGCTGTTTTTT. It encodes CSARVTGPNTGELFF.

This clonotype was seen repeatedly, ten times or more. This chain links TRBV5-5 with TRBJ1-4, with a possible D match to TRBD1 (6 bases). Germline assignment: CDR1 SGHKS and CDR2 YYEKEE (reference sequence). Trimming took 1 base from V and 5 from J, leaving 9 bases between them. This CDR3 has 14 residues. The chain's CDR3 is CASSLWQGNEKLFF. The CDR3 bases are TGTGCCAGCAGCTTGTGGCAGGGGAATGAAAAACTGTTTTTT.

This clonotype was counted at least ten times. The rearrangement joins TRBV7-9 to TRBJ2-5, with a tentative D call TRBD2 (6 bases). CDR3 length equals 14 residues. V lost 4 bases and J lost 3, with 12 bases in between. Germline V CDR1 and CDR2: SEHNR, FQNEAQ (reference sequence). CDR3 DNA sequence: TGTGCCAGCAGCTCAAGGACTAACGAAGAGACCCAGTACTTC. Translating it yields CASSSRTNEETQYF.

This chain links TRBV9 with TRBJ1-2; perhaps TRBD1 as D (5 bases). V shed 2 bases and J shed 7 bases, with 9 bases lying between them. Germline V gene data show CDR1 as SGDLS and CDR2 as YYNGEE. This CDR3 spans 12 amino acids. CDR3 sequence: CASSVQGSGYTF. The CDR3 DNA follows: TGTGCCAGCAGCGTTCAGGGATCTGGCTACACCTTC.

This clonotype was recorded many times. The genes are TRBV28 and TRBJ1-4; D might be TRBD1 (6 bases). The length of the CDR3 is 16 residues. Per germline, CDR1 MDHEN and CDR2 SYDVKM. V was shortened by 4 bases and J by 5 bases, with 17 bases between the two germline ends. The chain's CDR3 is CASSSSPQGKNEKLFF. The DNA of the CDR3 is TGTGCCAGCAGTTCAAGCCCACAGGGAAAGAATGAAAAACTGTTTTTT.

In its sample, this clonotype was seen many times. CDR3 in amino acids: CASSDRQGGQPQHF. CDR3 DNA: TGTGCCAGCAGTGATCGACAGGGAGGGCAGCCCCAGCATTTT. The rearrangement links TRBV2 to TRBJ1-5; 7 bases map to TRBD1. The V and J ends lost 3 bases and 7 bases, in that order; junction bases with no gene match: 6. Looked up from germline, CDR1 is SNHLY and CDR2 is FYNNEI. The CDR3 runs 14 residues.

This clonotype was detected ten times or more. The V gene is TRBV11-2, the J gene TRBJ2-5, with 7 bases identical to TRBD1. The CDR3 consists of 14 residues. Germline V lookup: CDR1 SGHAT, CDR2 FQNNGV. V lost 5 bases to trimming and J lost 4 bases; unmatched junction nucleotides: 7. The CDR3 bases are TGTGCCAGCAGCCCCGAGGGGGCAAGAGAGACCCAGTACTTC. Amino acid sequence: CASSPEGARETQYF.

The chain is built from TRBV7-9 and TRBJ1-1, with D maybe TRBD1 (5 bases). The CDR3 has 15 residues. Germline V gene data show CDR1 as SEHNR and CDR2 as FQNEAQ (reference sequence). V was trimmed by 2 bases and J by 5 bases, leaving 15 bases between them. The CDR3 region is CASSLKGRVQTEAFF. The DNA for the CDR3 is TGTGCCAGCAGCTTAAAGGGACGGGTGCAGACTGAAGCTTTCTTT.

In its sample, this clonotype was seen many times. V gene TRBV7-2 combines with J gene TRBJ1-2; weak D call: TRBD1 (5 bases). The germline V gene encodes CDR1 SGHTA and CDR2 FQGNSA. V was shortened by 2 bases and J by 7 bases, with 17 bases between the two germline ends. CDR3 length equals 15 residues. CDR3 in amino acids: CASSLLLLRDGGYTF. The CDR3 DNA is TGTGCCAGCAGCTTACTACTCCTCCGGGACGGTGGCTACACCTTC.

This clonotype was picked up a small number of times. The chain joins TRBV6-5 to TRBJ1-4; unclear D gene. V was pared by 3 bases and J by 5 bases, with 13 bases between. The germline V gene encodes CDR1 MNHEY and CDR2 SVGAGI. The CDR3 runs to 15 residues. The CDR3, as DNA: TGTGCCAGCAGTTATACCACCGGGCTCAATGAAAAACTGTTTTTT. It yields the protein CASSYTTGLNEKLFF.

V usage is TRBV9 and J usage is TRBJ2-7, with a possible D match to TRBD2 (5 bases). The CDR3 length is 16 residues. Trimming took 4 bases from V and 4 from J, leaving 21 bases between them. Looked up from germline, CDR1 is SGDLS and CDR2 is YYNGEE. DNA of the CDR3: TGTGCCAGCAGCACTGGGTCTTCGCGGGCCTGGTACGAGCAGTACTTC. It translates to CASSTGSSRAWYEQYF.

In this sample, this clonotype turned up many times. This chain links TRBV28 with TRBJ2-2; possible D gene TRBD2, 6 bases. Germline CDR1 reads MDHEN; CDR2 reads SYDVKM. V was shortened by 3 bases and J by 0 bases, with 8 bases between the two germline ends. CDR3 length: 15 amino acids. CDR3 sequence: CASSLGLTNTGELFF. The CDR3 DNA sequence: TGTGCCAGCAGTTTGGGACTCACGAACACCGGGGAGCTGTTTTTT. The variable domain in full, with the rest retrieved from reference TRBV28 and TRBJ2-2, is DVKVTQSSRYLVKRTGEKVFLECVQDMDHENMFWYRQDPGLGLRLIYFSYDVKMKEKGDIPEGYSVSREKKERFSLILESASTNQTSMYLCASSLGLTNTGELFFGEGSRLTVL.

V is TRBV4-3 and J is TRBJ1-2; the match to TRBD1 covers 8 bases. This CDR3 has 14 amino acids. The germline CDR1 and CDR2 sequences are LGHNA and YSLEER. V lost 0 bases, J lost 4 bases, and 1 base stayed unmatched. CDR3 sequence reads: CASSQDRGPYGYTF. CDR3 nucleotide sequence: TGCGCCAGCAGCCAAGACAGGGGGCCCTATGGCTACACCTTC.

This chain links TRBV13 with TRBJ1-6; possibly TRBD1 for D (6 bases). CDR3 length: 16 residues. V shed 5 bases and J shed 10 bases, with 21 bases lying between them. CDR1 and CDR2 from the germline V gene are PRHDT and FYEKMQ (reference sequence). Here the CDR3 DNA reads TGTGCCAGCAGCCGAACGAGGGGGGTCCTCAGGTCACCCCTCCACTTT. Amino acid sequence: CASSRTRGVLRSPLHF.

CDR3 sequence: CASRPGTENYGYTF. The CDR3 bases are TGTGCCAGCCGTCCCGGGACTGAGAACTATGGCTACACCTTC. This chain connects TRBV28 to TRBJ1-2; D possibly corresponds to TRBD1 (5 bases). V lost 8 bases to trimming and J lost 2 bases, with 15 bases between them. Germline CDR1 MDHEN, CDR2 SYDVKM. The CDR3 loop spans 14 amino acids.

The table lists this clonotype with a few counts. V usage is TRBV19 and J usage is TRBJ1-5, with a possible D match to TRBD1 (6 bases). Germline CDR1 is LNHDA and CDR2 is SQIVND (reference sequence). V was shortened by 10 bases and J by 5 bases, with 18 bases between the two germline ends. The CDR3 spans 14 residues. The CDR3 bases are TGTGCCACCACAAACAGGGTTGGAGATCAGCCCCAGCATTTT. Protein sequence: CATTNRVGDQPQHF. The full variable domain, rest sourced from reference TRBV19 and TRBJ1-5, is DGGITQSPKYLFRKEGQNVTLSCEQNLNHDAMYWYRQDPGQGLRLIYYSQIVNDFQKGDIAEGYSVSREKKESFPLTVTSAQKNPTAFYLCATTNRVGDQPQHFGDGTRLSIL.

CDR3: CSVEVHRGRDYEQYF. CDR3 nucleotides: TGCAGCGTTGAGGTGCACAGGGGTAGGGACTACGAGCAGTACTTC. The chain uses TRBV29-1 and TRBJ2-7; 7 bases are a match to TRBD1. The V and J ends lost 3 bases and 3 bases, in that order; junction bases with no gene match: 11. Per the germline V gene, CDR1 is SQVTM and CDR2 is ANQGSEA. The length of the CDR3 is 15 residues.

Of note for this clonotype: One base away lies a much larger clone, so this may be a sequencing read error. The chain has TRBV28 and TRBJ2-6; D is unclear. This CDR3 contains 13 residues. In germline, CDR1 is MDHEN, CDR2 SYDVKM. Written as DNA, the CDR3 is TGTGTCAGCAGTTTACGTGGGGCCAACGTCCTGACTTTC. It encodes CVSSLRGANVLTF.

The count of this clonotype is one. The CDR3 is CASSFGGEVWSNQPQHF. CDR3 in DNA: TGTGCCAGCAGTTTCGGGGGCGAGGTATGGAGCAATCAGCCCCAGCATTTT. This chain connects TRBV27 to TRBJ1-5, with a possible D match to TRBD1 (6 bases). The CDR3 contains 17 residues. In germline, CDR1 is MNHEY, CDR2 SMNVEV (reference sequence). The ends were cut back, 3 bases at V and 1 base at J, with 16 bases in the middle.

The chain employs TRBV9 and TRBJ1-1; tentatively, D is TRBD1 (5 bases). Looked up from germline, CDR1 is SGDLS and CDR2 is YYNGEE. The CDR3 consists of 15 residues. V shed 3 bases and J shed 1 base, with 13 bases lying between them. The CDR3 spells CASSEGDPSNTEAFF. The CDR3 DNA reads TGTGCCAGCAGCGAAGGGGACCCATCGAACACTGAAGCTTTCTTT.

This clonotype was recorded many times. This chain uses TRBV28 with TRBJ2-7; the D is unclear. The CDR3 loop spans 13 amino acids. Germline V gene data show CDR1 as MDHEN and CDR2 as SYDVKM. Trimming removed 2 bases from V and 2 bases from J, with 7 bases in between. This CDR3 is CASSLDVPYEQYF. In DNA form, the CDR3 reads TGTGCCAGCAGTTTAGACGTTCCCTACGAGCAGTACTTC.